These 22 T cell receptor beta chains were sequenced from one sample in a study of blood T cell repertoires in COVID-19. Here immunoSEQ multiplex PCR was the method, and the copy in TCRdb shows in-frame clones only, minus some. Here the sample spans about 68,000 clones, approximately 90% being singletons. The sequencing sample was made of peripheral blood. These receptors all come from a young man with acute or convalescent COVID-19.

In this sample, this clone turned up once. In DNA, the CDR3 is TGTGCCAGCAGACACAGTATTAACTATGGCTACACCTTC. Translating gives CASRHSINYGYTF. The genes are TRBV6-5 and TRBJ1-2, with D uncertain. There are 13 residues in the CDR3. The V gene lost 6 bases and the J gene lost 1 base, with 9 bases spanning the gap. CDR1 is MNHEY, CDR2 SVGAGI, per germline.

The V gene is TRBV28, the J gene TRBJ1-1; D uncertain. This CDR3 comprises 15 residues. V lost 3 bases to trimming and J lost 1 base, with 12 bases between them. Germline values: CDR1 MDHEN, CDR2 SYDVKM. The chain's CDR3 is CASSFLWPRNTEAFF. The DNA of the CDR3 is TGTGCCAGCAGTTTTTTGTGGCCTCGGAACACTGAAGCTTTCTTT. Full variable domain (rest looked up from reference TRBV28 and TRBJ1-1): DVKVTQSSRYLVKRTGEKVFLECVQDMDHENMFWYRQDPGLGLRLIYFSYDVKMKEKGDIPEGYSVSREKKERFSLILESASTNQTSMYLCASSFLWPRNTEAFFGQGTRLTVV.

The V call is TRBV29-1, the J call TRBJ2-7, with D possibly TRBD1 on 6 matching bases. This CDR3 region has 17 residues. CDR1 is SQVTM, CDR2 ANQGSEA, per germline. V lost 0 bases and J lost 2, with 20 bases in between. The CDR3 DNA sequence: TGCAGCGTTGAAGATCGACGGACCCGGGACACTCCCTACGAGCAGTACTTC. Amino acid sequence: CSVEDRRTRDTPYEQYF.

The chain uses TRBV28 and TRBJ2-7, with 9 bases aligning to TRBD2. This CDR3 has 16 amino acids. With 5 bases clipped from V and 4 bases from J, the junction kept 12 bases outside the gene matches. Germline CDR1 MDHEN, CDR2 SYDVKM. Here the CDR3 reads CASSKTGTSKTYEQYF. The CDR3 region has the DNA TGTGCCAGCAGTAAGACCGGGACTAGCAAAACTTACGAGCAGTACTTC.

This chain joins TRBV6-5 and TRBJ2-7; tentative D call: TRBD2 (6 bases). Trimming pared 2 bases from V and 2 bases from J, leaving 10 bases between. Germline loops: CDR1 MNHEY, CDR2 SVGAGI. There are 14 residues in the CDR3. The CDR3 coding sequence is TGTGCCAGCAGTTACGGAGGGTTCCCCTACGAGCAGTACTTC. It codes for CASSYGGFPYEQYF.

This chain uses TRBV7-9 with TRBJ2-7, with 8 bases that match TRBD1. The germline CDR1 and CDR2 sequences are SEHNR and FQNEAQ (reference sequence). This CDR3 is built from 15 residues. The ends lost 3 bases at V and 1 base at J; junction bases unmatched: 5. Written as DNA, the CDR3 is TGTGCCAGCAGCTTGGGACAGGTAGTGTCCTACGAGCAGTACTTC. Translated, it gives CASSLGQVVSYEQYF.

This chain joins TRBV7-2 and TRBJ2-5, with 11 bases identical to TRBD1. This CDR3 has 15 amino acids. The junction had 4 bases not matched to a gene; V was cut back by 3 bases and J by 4 bases. CDR1 and CDR2 (germline): SGHTA, FQGNSA. CDR3 loop: CASSLGGTGGETQYF. As DNA, the CDR3 is TGTGCCAGCAGCTTGGGGGGGACAGGGGGAGAGACCCAGTACTTC.

The chain has TRBV29-1 and TRBJ1-2, with a tentative D call TRBD1 (5 bases). Germline lookup yields CDR1 SQVTM and CDR2 ANQGSEA. This CDR3 comprises 11 residues. The germline V and J ends were trimmed by 7 bases and 6 bases, with 12 bases remaining between them. The CDR3 bases are TGCAGCGCCATGGGAGGGGATGGCTACACCTTC. Translation gives CSAMGGDGYTF. The whole variable domain, filled in from reference TRBV29-1 and TRBJ1-2, reads SAVISQKPSRDICQRGTSLTIQCQVDSQVTMMFWYRQQPGQSLTLIATANQGSEATYESGFVIDKFPISRPNLTFSTLTVSNMSPEDSSIYLCSAMGGDGYTFGSGTRLTVV.

This rearrangement joins TRBV25-1 to TRBJ1-4, with D possibly being TRBD1 (6 bases). This CDR3 comprises 14 residues. Trimming removed 7 bases from V and 3 bases from J, with 12 bases in between. Germline lookup yields CDR1 MGHDK and CDR2 SYGVNS. CDR3 coding DNA: TGTGCCAGCACCGAAGGGGGGGCTAATGAAAAACTGTTTTTT. It translates to CASTEGGANEKLFF.

The chain employs TRBV5-1 and TRBJ2-7; 8 nucleotides match TRBD1. The V gene end was trimmed by 3 bases and the J gene end by 4 bases; junction bases not matched to a gene: 6. The CDR3 contains 14 residues. Germline V lookup: CDR1 SGHRS, CDR2 YFSETQ. The CDR3 sequence: CASSWTGSGYEQYF. As DNA, the CDR3 is TGCGCCAGCAGCTGGACAGGGTCAGGGTACGAGCAGTACTTC.

Concerning this clone itself: One end of the junction varies from germline; a read error may be responsible. The chain joins TRBV4-3 to TRBJ1-4, with a possible D match to TRBD1 (6 bases). The germline gives CDR1 LGHNA, CDR2 YSLEER. CDR3 size: 16 residues. DNA for the CDR3: TGCGCCAGCAGTCAAGGGGCCAGGGGCCATAATGAAAAACTGTTTTTT. It encodes CASSQGARGHNEKLFF.

The chain recombines TRBV27 with TRBJ2-1; D call uncertain. Trimming cost V 3 bases and J 0 bases, with 9 bases left between them. The CDR3 loop spans 15 amino acids. The germline V gene encodes CDR1 MNHEY and CDR2 SMNVEV (reference sequence). In DNA, the CDR3 is TGTGCCAGCAGTTTTTGGTCTACCTCCTACAATGAGCAGTTCTTC. This codes for CASSFWSTSYNEQFF.

The CDR3 nucleotides read TGCGCCAGCAGCCAACCAACAAAAGGGGCTGGAAACACCATATATTTT. Translated, it gives CASSQPTKGAGNTIYF. The genes are TRBV4-1 and TRBJ1-3; weak D call: TRBD1 (5 bases). The CDR3 sequence is 16 residues long. The V gene lost 2 bases and the J gene lost 2 bases, with 13 bases spanning the gap. Germline CDR1 and CDR2: MGHRA and YSYEKL.

As DNA, the CDR3 is TGCGCCAGCAGCTCGGGGGGGTATGGAAACACCATATATTTT. This translates into CASSSGGYGNTIYF. The chain recombines TRBV5-1 with TRBJ1-3; possibly TRBD1 for D (5 bases). V lost 3 bases to trimming and J lost 3 bases, with 10 bases between them. Germline V gene lookup returns CDR1 SGHRS and CDR2 YFSETQ. The CDR3 is made up of 14 amino acids. The variable domain in full, completed from reference TRBV5-1 and TRBJ1-3, reads KAGVTQTPRYLIKTRGQQVTLSCSPISGHRSVSWYQQTPGQGLQFLFEYFSETQRNKGNFPGRFSGRQFSNSRSEMNVSTLELGDSALYLCASSSGGYGNTIYFGEGSWLTVV.

The genes are TRBV24-1 and TRBJ1-4; D might be TRBD1 (5 bases). V lost 2 bases to trimming and J lost 8 bases, with 11 bases between them. The CDR3 is made up of 14 amino acids. Germline-derived CDR1 and CDR2 are KGHDR and SFDVKD. CDR3 nucleotides: TGTGCCACCAGTGATTCCGGACCAGGGGAAAAACTGTTTTTT. Translated, it gives CATSDSGPGEKLFF.

The chain couples TRBV28 to TRBJ2-7; 9 nucleotides align to TRBD1. Trimming took 10 bases from V and 0 from J; bases not matched to a gene: 13. The germline V gene has CDR1 MDHEN and CDR2 SYDVKM. This CDR3 spans 16 amino acids. For the CDR3, the DNA is TGTGCCACCCAATCGGACAGGGGCCAACTCTCCTACGAGCAGTACTTC. Translation: CATQSDRGQLSYEQYF.

There are a few counts of this clone. The CDR3 loop is CASSIGGNNFNQPQHF. The CDR3 coding sequence is TGTGCCAGTAGTATAGGAGGTAATAATTTCAATCAGCCCCAGCATTTT. This rearrangement joins TRBV19 to TRBJ1-5; no clear D. The V and J ends lost 1 base and 3 bases respectively, with 13 bases between them. Germline CDR1 reads LNHDA; CDR2 reads SQIVND (reference sequence). This CDR3 contains 16 residues.

The chain is built from TRBV5-8 and TRBJ2-7, with TRBD2 matching 7 bases. V was pared by 3 bases and J by 5 bases, with 5 bases of the junction left unmatched. The germline CDR1 and CDR2 sequences are SGHTS and YDEGEE. This CDR3 contains 13 residues. The CDR3: CASSSRLADEQYF. The CDR3 DNA reads TGTGCCAGCAGCTCGCGACTAGCAGACGAGCAGTACTTC.

V and J are TRBV7-9 and TRBJ2-3; TRBD2 aligns across 8 bases. This CDR3 is 15 amino acids long. V lost 2 bases to trimming and J lost 4 bases; unmatched junction nucleotides: 5. Germline loops: CDR1 SEHNR, CDR2 FQNEAQ (reference sequence). CDR3 in amino acids: CASSLRSAGADTQYF. The CDR3 nucleotides read TGTGCCAGCAGCTTAAGATCAGCGGGAGCAGATACGCAGTATTTT. Using reference TRBV7-9 and TRBJ2-3 for the parts outside the CDR3, the full variable domain is DTGVSQNPRHKITKRGQNVTFRCDPISEHNRLYWYRQTLGQGPEFLTYFQNEAQLEKSRLLSDRFSAERPKGSFSTLEIQRTEQGDSAMYLCASSLRSAGADTQYFGPGTRLTVL.

In this sample, this clone turned up once. V is TRBV28 and J is TRBJ1-5; 7 positions match TRBD1. V dropped 6 bases and J dropped 3; count of bases not matched to a gene: 5. The length of the CDR3 is 14 residues. Germline loops: CDR1 MDHEN, CDR2 SYDVKM. The CDR3 loop is CASSRTGFNQPQHF. The CDR3, as DNA: TGTGCCAGCAGCAGGACAGGTTTCAATCAGCCCCAGCATTTT.

The chain recombines TRBV6-6 with TRBJ2-7, with D unclear. Germline values: CDR1 MNHNY, CDR2 SVGAGI (reference sequence). Trimming pared 6 bases from V and 4 bases from J, leaving 7 bases between. This CDR3 is 11 amino acids long. The CDR3 DNA is TGTGCCAGCAGGCGTTTATACGAGCAGTACTTC. Amino acid sequence: CASRRLYEQYF.

CDR3 DNA: TGTGCCAGTAGTATGGGGACAGGGAGCTCCTACGAGCAGTACTTC. Protein: CASSMGTGSSYEQYF. This sequence joins TRBV19 and TRBJ2-7; 9 positions match TRBD1. This CDR3 is 15 amino acids long. Germline V gives CDR1 LNHDA, CDR2 SQIVND (reference sequence). The junction had 3 bases not matched to a gene; V was cut back by 3 bases and J by 0 bases.